The 20 T cell receptor beta chains in this list originate from one sample, sequenced in a study of T cells in Graves' hyperthyroidism and ophthalmopathy. TCR beta CDR3 regions were amplified from RNA transcripts. The HTBI set primed first-round TCR CDR3 RT-PCR. TCRdb re-analysed the multiplex PCR reads in MiXCR, keeping a single row per CDR3 protein. Among under 500,000 distinct CDR3 sequences, over 12% were seen once, and the ten largest hold around 27%. The material sequenced was blood. The receptor set was obtained from a man between 50 and 59 years old with Graves' ophthalmopathy.

A few counts support this clonotype. This may stem from a read error, because a much larger clone lies one nucleotide away. V and J are TRBV7-9 and TRBJ2-1; D is possibly TRBD2 (5 bases). Trimming left V 5 bases short and J 5 bases short, with 22 bases between. The CDR3 sequence is 17 residues long. From germline, CDR1 is SEHNR and CDR2 FQNEAQ (reference sequence). CDR3 region: CASSPERASSQNNEQFF. As DNA, the CDR3 is TGTGCCAGCAGCCCAGAAAGGGCTAGCAGCCAAAACAATGAGCAGTTCTTC.

This clonotype has at least ten counts. This rearrangement joins TRBV28 to TRBJ2-5, with TRBD1 matching 9 bases. V dropped 5 bases and J dropped 3; count of bases not matched to a gene: 7. Germline-derived CDR1 and CDR2 are MDHEN and SYDVKM. The CDR3 covers 15 residues. This chain's CDR3 is CASSPYRGPEETQYF. CDR3 bases: TGTGCCAGCAGTCCTTACAGGGGGCCTGAAGAGACCCAGTACTTC.

This clonotype occurred many times. The J gene is TRBJ2-5, the V gene TRBV7-8; D possibly uses TRBD1 or TRBD2 (5 bases each). V gave up 5 bases and J gave up 5 bases, with 21 bases separating them. The CDR3 is 16 residues long. Germline loops: CDR1 SGHVS, CDR2 FQNEAQ. The CDR3 region has the DNA TGTGCCAGCAGCGCACGGGGCGGGTCGAGCCTGGAGACCCAGTACTTC. Its translation is CASSARGGSSLETQYF.

This clonotype was detected a few times. The chain is built from TRBV4-2 and TRBJ1-2; D may be TRBD1 (6 bases). The CDR3 has 15 amino acids. V gave up 0 bases and J gave up 3 bases, with 11 bases separating them. Germline CDR1 LGHNA, CDR2 YNFKEQ. CDR3 bases: TGTGCCAGCAGCCAAGAAACACAGGGATACTATGGCTACACCTTC. This sequence encodes CASSQETQGYYGYTF.

In its sample, this clonotype was seen many times. This sequence joins TRBV5-1 and TRBJ2-1; 14 bases agree with TRBD2. The germline CDR1 and CDR2 sequences are SGHRS and YFSETQ. The CDR3 runs 15 residues. V gave up 2 bases and J gave up 8 bases; unmatched junction bases: 3. The CDR3 loop reads CASSFGTSGSYEQFF. CDR3 DNA sequence: TGCGCCAGCAGCTTTGGGACTAGCGGGAGTTATGAGCAGTTCTTC. The variable domain in full, with the rest retrieved from reference TRBV5-1 and TRBJ2-1, is KAGVTQTPRYLIKTRGQQVTLSCSPISGHRSVSWYQQTPGQGLQFLFEYFSETQRNKGNFPGRFSGRQFSNSRSEMNVSTLELGDSALYLCASSFGTSGSYEQFFGPGTRLTVL.

This clonotype has just a few counts. This chain joins TRBV5-1 and TRBJ1-1, with D tentatively TRBD1 (5 bases). Trimming pared 3 bases from V and 1 base from J, leaving 13 bases between. CDR1 and CDR2 from the germline V gene are SGHRS and YFSETQ. This CDR3 has 15 residues. As DNA, the CDR3 is TGCGCCAGCAGCTCCGACGCAGGGAGGAACACTGAAGCTTTCTTT. It is translated as CASSSDAGRNTEAFF. Full variable domain (missing parts from reference TRBV5-1 and TRBJ1-1): KAGVTQTPRYLIKTRGQQVTLSCSPISGHRSVSWYQQTPGQGLQFLFEYFSETQRNKGNFPGRFSGRQFSNSRSEMNVSTLELGDSALYLCASSSDAGRNTEAFFGQGTRLTVV.

The chain uses TRBV11-2 and TRBJ2-6, with a possible D match to TRBD1 (5 bases). CDR1 and CDR2 from the germline V gene are SGHAT and FQNNGV. Trimming left V 3 bases short and J 2 bases short, with 11 bases between. The CDR3 is made up of 16 amino acids. The CDR3 DNA sequence: TGTGCCAGCAGCTTTGTACAGGTAGCTGGGGCCAACGTCCTGACTTTC. It codes for CASSFVQVAGANVLTF. The complete variable domain, with remaining parts taken from reference TRBV11-2 and TRBJ2-6, reads EAGVAQSPRYKIIEKRQSVAFWCNPISGHATLYWYQQILGQGPKLLIQFQNNGVVDDSQLPKDRFSAERLKGVDSTLKIQPAKLEDSAVYLCASSFVQVAGANVLTFGAGSRLTVL.

This clonotype was seen more than once but under ten times. The chain joins TRBV6-2 or TRBV6-3 to TRBJ1-2, with 7 bases lining up with TRBD1. The CDR3 is 15 residues long. CDR1 MNHEY and CDR2 SVGEGT come from the germline V gene. The junction had 6 bases not matched to a gene; V was cut back by 0 bases and J by 5 bases. The CDR3 DNA reads as TGTGCCAGCAGTTACTCCCGACAGGGTGCATATGGCTACACCTTC. It encodes CASSYSRQGAYGYTF.

This clonotype was picked up a small number of times. DNA for the CDR3: TGTGCCAGCAGCTACCGGGGGGGCGTTGTCGCCACTGAAGCTTTCTTT. Protein sequence: CASSYRGGVVATEAFF. V is TRBV5-5 and J is TRBJ1-1; D is perhaps TRBD1 (6 bases). This CDR3 has 16 amino acids. The germline V gene has CDR1 SGHKS and CDR2 YYEKEE (reference sequence). Trimming left V 3 bases short and J 4 bases short, with 19 bases between.

The table lists this clonotype with many counts. The genes are TRBV2 and TRBJ2-5, with TRBD1 as a possible D gene (6 bases). Germline CDR1 SNHLY, CDR2 FYNNEI. The CDR3 runs to 15 residues. V gave up 5 bases and J gave up 4 bases, with 17 bases separating them. The CDR3 here is CASSLDSPRGETQYF. CDR3 sequence (DNA): TGTGCCAGCAGTCTGGACAGTCCCCGGGGAGAGACCCAGTACTTC.

The chain uses TRBV7-8 and TRBJ2-1; D possibly corresponds to TRBD2 (6 bases). V lost 4 bases and J 3 bases, leaving 16 bases between the germline ends. This CDR3 has 16 amino acids. CDR1 is SGHVS and CDR2 is FQNEAQ in the germline V gene. The CDR3 sequence is CASSYGLADVYNEQFF. In DNA, the CDR3 is TGTGCCAGCAGCTATGGTTTAGCGGACGTCTACAATGAGCAGTTCTTC.

This clonotype appeared a single time. One end of the junction fails to match germline, which may point to a read error. The V and J genes are TRBV4-1 and TRBJ2-6, with D perhaps matching TRBD1 or TRBD2 (5 bases each). Germline CDR1 is MGHRA and CDR2 is YSYEKL. The CDR3 covers 17 residues. The CDR3 is CASGQRQGVSGANVLTF. The CDR3 DNA is TGCGCCAGCGGCCAGAGGCAGGGAGTCTCTGGGGCCAACGTCCTGACTTTC.

In its sample, this clonotype was seen many times. The rearrangement links TRBV18 to TRBJ1-1; D remains unclear. Germline lookup yields CDR1 KGHSH and CDR2 LQKENI. This CDR3 spans 12 amino acids. Trimming left V 5 bases short and J 1 base short, with 5 bases between. CDR3 amino acids: CASSSKNTEAFF. The CDR3 DNA is TGTGCCAGCTCATCCAAGAACACTGAAGCTTTCTTT.

This chain uses TRBV10-3 with TRBJ2-2, with D unresolved. In germline, CDR1 is ENHRY, CDR2 SYGVKD. The CDR3 totals 14 residues. Trimming pared 2 bases from V and 5 bases from J, leaving 9 bases between. The CDR3 sequence: CAISEPGLTGELFF. Written as DNA, the CDR3 is TGTGCCATCAGTGAGCCCGGGCTAACCGGGGAGCTGTTTTTT.

In this sample, this clonotype turned up many times. The V call is TRBV28, the J call TRBJ1-3, with a tentative D call TRBD1 (6 bases). The V end was cut by 7 bases, the J end by 4 bases, with 14 bases between. CDR1 and CDR2 from the germline V gene are MDHEN and SYDVKM. The CDR3 runs 14 residues. CDR3: CASTPRTVGNTIYF. CDR3 coding DNA: TGTGCCAGCACCCCGAGGACAGTCGGAAACACCATATATTTT.

This chain links TRBV24-1 with TRBJ2-7; tentatively, D is TRBD1 (5 bases). V was clipped by 3 bases and J by 0 bases, with 11 bases between them. The germline V gene encodes CDR1 KGHDR and CDR2 SFDVKD. The CDR3 contains 15 residues. CDR3 protein: CATSDPRASSYEQYF. For the CDR3, the DNA is TGTGCCACCAGTGATCCCAGGGCTAGCTCCTACGAGCAGTACTTC.

This clonotype was counted many times. This chain links TRBV7-2 with TRBJ2-2, with TRBD2 identical over 7 bases. Trimming cost V 5 bases and J 4 bases; bases outside gene matches: 7. The germline V gene encodes CDR1 SGHTA and CDR2 FQGNSA. The CDR3 covers 15 residues. CDR3 protein: CASSRTGTTTGELFF. CDR3 nucleotide sequence: TGTGCCAGCAGCAGAACCGGGACTACCACCGGGGAGCTGTTTTTT. Based on the CDR3 plus reference TRBV7-2 and TRBJ2-2, the full variable domain is GAGVSQSPSNKVTEKGKDVELRCDPISGHTALYWYRQSLGQGLEFLIYFQGNSAPDKSGLPSDRFSAERTGGSVSTLTIQRTQQEDSAVYLCASSRTGTTTGELFFGEGSRLTVL.

This clonotype was observed many times. This rearrangement joins TRBV12-3 or TRBV12-4 to TRBJ2-3, with 7 bases identical to TRBD1. The CDR3 is 15 residues long. Trimming removed 6 bases from V and 1 base from J; junction bases left unmatched: 7. The CDR3 spells CASRAGTARTDTQYF. CDR3 bases: TGTGCCAGCAGAGCAGGGACAGCTCGCACAGATACGCAGTATTTT.

For this clonotype: A read error may be the cause here, since a much bigger clone is one base away. The V call is TRBV5-6, the J call TRBJ2-1; a weak D match, TRBD1 (6 bases). V gave up 2 bases and J gave up 12 bases, with 18 bases separating them. The CDR3 length is 14 residues. Looked up from germline, CDR1 is SGHDT and CDR2 is YYEEEE. CDR3 amino acids: CASSLGVLGHGQFF. As DNA, the CDR3 is TGTGCCAGCAGCTTAGGAGTTTTGGGACATGGGCAGTTCTTC.

In its sample, this clonotype was seen many times. V is TRBV10-3 and J is TRBJ2-4, with D tentatively TRBD1 (6 bases). With 10 bases removed from V and 5 bases from J, the gap between germline ends came to 15 bases. The length of the CDR3 is 13 residues. Germline loops: CDR1 ENHRY, CDR2 SYGVKD. CDR3 nucleotide sequence: TGTGCCACAAGAATACAGGGCGAAAACATTCAGTACTTC. It yields the protein CATRIQGENIQYF.